These 32 T cell receptor beta chains were sequenced from one sample in a study of neurological immune-mediated disorders. MiXCR, applied by TCRdb to the 5' RACE reads, yields one record per CDR3 protein. Of tens of thousands of distinct CDR3 sequences detected, approximately 5.3% appear once; the ten largest clones hold about 5.3%. Input material: PBMCs. These receptor sequences come from a human donor with multiple sclerosis. The donor label of this sample is uncertain.

In its sample, this clonotype was seen many times. The chain employs TRBV7-6 and TRBJ2-7; 10 bases are shared with TRBD2. The J segment lost 3 bases and the V segment lost 4 bases, leaving 6 bases of the junction unmatched. Germline CDR1 is SGHVS and CDR2 is FNYEAQ. The CDR3 runs 15 residues. The CDR3 DNA is TGTGCCAGCAGCTCCGTAGCGGGGGGCATCTACGAGCAGTACTTC. It encodes CASSSVAGGIYEQYF.

The table lists this clonotype with many counts. This chain uses TRBV5-5 with TRBJ2-2; D gene ambiguous. The ends were cut back, 4 bases at V and 1 base at J, with 11 bases in the middle. Germline loops: CDR1 SGHKS, CDR2 YYEKEE (reference sequence). The CDR3 totals 15 residues. CDR3 sequence: CASSPSPGNTGELFF. The CDR3 DNA follows: TGTGCCAGCAGCCCCTCGCCAGGGAACACCGGGGAGCTGTTTTTT.

This clonotype was picked up many times. V gene TRBV20-1 combines with J gene TRBJ1-6; no reliable D call. V lost 3 bases and J lost 0, with 18 bases in between. This CDR3 region has 18 residues. Germline CDR1 and CDR2: DFQATT and SNEGSKA (reference sequence). This chain's CDR3 is CSARGIHRYSSYNSPLHF. CDR3 in DNA: TGCAGTGCTAGGGGAATACACAGATACAGCTCCTATAATTCACCCCTCCACTTT.

This clonotype was seen at least ten times. The chain combines TRBV20-1 with TRBJ2-1, with a possible D match to TRBD1 (6 bases). V was trimmed by 7 bases and J by 15 bases, leaving 10 bases between them. The CDR3 runs 8 residues. CDR1 and CDR2 (germline): DFQATT, SNEGSKA (reference sequence). CDR3 residues: CSVEGVFF. The CDR3 DNA is TGCAGTGTAGAGGGGGTGTTCTTC.

V is TRBV27 and J is TRBJ2-7; tentatively, D is TRBD1 (6 bases). The germline V and J ends were trimmed by 6 bases and 4 bases, with 22 bases remaining between them. In germline, CDR1 is MNHEY, CDR2 SMNVEV (reference sequence). The CDR3 is 16 amino acids. The CDR3 DNA is TGTGCCAGCAGCCTGGTGTATAGGACAGACGATTACGAGCAGTACGTC. It codes for CASSLVYRTDDYEQYV.

The CDR3 region has the DNA TGCAGCGTTAAGGGAAGACTGAATGAAAAACTGTTTTTT. Translation: CSVKGRLNEKLFF. This sequence joins TRBV29-1 and TRBJ1-4, with unresolved D. V lost 5 bases to trimming and J lost 5 bases, with 12 bases between them. Germline CDR1 and CDR2: SQVTM and ANQGSEA. The CDR3 spans 13 residues. Variable domain in full (rest from reference TRBV29-1 and TRBJ1-4): SAVISQKPSRDICQRGTSLTIQCQVDSQVTMMFWYRQQPGQSLTLIATANQGSEATYESGFVIDKFPISRPNLTFSTLTVSNMSPEDSSIYLCSVKGRLNEKLFFGSGTQLSVL.

The table lists this clonotype with many counts. This chain links TRBV7-2 with TRBJ1-4; D possibly corresponds to TRBD1 (6 bases). The V gene lost 1 base and the J gene lost 6 bases, with 15 bases spanning the gap. This CDR3 is 16 amino acids long. The V gene's germline CDR1 is SGHTA and CDR2 FQGNSA. The CDR3 loop reads CASSLGGVAGDEKLFF. The CDR3 coding sequence is TGTGCCAGCAGCTTAGGGGGGGTGGCAGGGGATGAAAAACTGTTTTTT.

Ten or more counts support this clonotype. V gene TRBV7-3 combines with J gene TRBJ2-2; D gene unclear. V dropped 4 bases and J dropped 6 bases, with 6 bases sitting between them. The CDR3 has 12 residues. Germline CDR1 SGHTA, CDR2 FQGTGA. CDR3 DNA sequence: TGTGCCAGCAGCTCCAACTCCGGGGAGCTGTTTTTT. It translates to CASSSNSGELFF.

At least ten counts were recorded for this clonotype. V usage is TRBV9 and J usage is TRBJ1-5; D call uncertain. CDR3 length equals 15 residues. The germline V and J ends were trimmed by 0 bases and 3 bases, with 10 bases remaining between them. Germline lookup yields CDR1 SGDLS and CDR2 YYNGEE. The CDR3 DNA reads as TGTGCCAGCAGCGTAGGAGGCAGGCCCAATCAGCCCCAGCATTTT. It codes for CASSVGGRPNQPQHF.

The V and J genes are TRBV18 and TRBJ1-1; D is uncertain. In germline, CDR1 is KGHSH, CDR2 LQKENI. V gave up 1 base and J gave up 1 base, with 7 bases separating them. The length of the CDR3 is 14 residues. The chain's CDR3 is CASSPHNGNTEAFF. Here the CDR3 DNA reads TGTGCCAGCTCACCACATAACGGGAACACTGAAGCTTTCTTT.

This clonotype was counted at least ten times. This chain's CDR3 is CASSRRQGTWSTYEQYF. The DNA for the CDR3 is TGTGCCAGCAGTCGTAGACAGGGGACGTGGTCCACCTACGAGCAGTACTTC. This chain links TRBV6-5 with TRBJ2-7; 8 bases match TRBD1. The CDR3 length is 17 residues. The V and J ends lost 5 bases and 2 bases, in that order; junction bases with no gene match: 14. Germline V CDR1 and CDR2: MNHEY, SVGAGI.

In its sample, this clonotype was seen many times. The genes are TRBV5-1 and TRBJ1-1; no definite D call. V dropped 0 bases and J dropped 7 bases, with 4 bases sitting between them. Germline values: CDR1 SGHRS, CDR2 YFSETQ. The CDR3 is made up of 11 amino acids. The CDR3 sequence is CASSLANEAFF. CDR3 sequence (DNA): TGCGCCAGCAGCTTGGCTAATGAAGCTTTCTTT.

This clonotype was found many times. The chain has TRBV29-1 and TRBJ2-1, with unresolved D. Germline CDR1 SQVTM, CDR2 ANQGSEA. V was trimmed by 2 bases and J by 4 bases, leaving 9 bases between them. The CDR3 runs 13 residues. CDR3 nucleotides: TGCAGCGTTGAATCCTCCGTTTACAATGAGCAGTTCTTC. Residues: CSVESSVYNEQFF.

This clonotype was seen more than once but under ten times. This rearrangement joins TRBV12-3 or TRBV12-4 to TRBJ2-2, with a tentative D call TRBD2 (6 bases). This CDR3 region has 12 residues. Trimming removed 3 bases at V and 10 bases at J, with 9 bases between. The CDR3 nucleotides read TGTGCCAGCAGTTTGGGGACTCCGGAGCTGTTTTTT. Its translation is CASSLGTPELFF.

This clonotype was observed at least ten times. The CDR3 DNA follows: TGTGCCAGCAGCCCTATAAGAGACACTGAAGCTTTCTTT. Protein: CASSPIRDTEAFF. J is TRBJ1-1 and V is TRBV7-2, with D unresolved. Trimming pared 5 bases from V and 3 bases from J, leaving 10 bases between. The CDR3 runs to 13 residues. Germline V gene lookup returns CDR1 SGHTA and CDR2 FQGNSA.

Many counts were recorded for this clonotype. The V call is TRBV5-1, the J call TRBJ1-4, with 8 positions matching TRBD1. The germline V gene has CDR1 SGHRS and CDR2 YFSETQ. The CDR3 runs to 15 residues. The V and J ends lost 0 bases and 5 bases, in that order; junction bases with no gene match: 3. The CDR3 bases are TGCGCCAGCAGCTTGGTGACAGGGGCGAATGAAAAACTGTTTTTT. It specifies CASSLVTGANEKLFF.

In its sample, this clonotype was seen many times. The chain is built from TRBV27 and TRBJ2-2; TRBD1 agrees at 7 bases. This CDR3 contains 14 residues. Germline CDR1 reads MNHEY; CDR2 reads SMNVEV (reference sequence). The ends lost 6 bases at V and 7 bases at J; junction bases unmatched: 8. The CDR3 DNA sequence: TGTGCCAGCAGCCGACAGGGTCCCAACGGGGAGCTGTTTTTT. It yields the protein CASSRQGPNGELFF.

This clonotype was recorded many times. The CDR3 protein is CASSSTGDRTYEQYF. DNA of the CDR3: TGTGCCAGCAGCTCTACAGGGGATAGGACCTACGAGCAGTACTTC. This chain joins TRBV5-6 and TRBJ2-7, with 7 nucleotides matching TRBD1. CDR3 length: 15 amino acids. The junction had 8 bases not matched to a gene; V was cut back by 3 bases and J by 2 bases. Per germline, CDR1 SGHDT and CDR2 YYEEEE.

To note about this clonotype: Possible read error: a much larger clone is one base away. The chain links TRBV11-3 to TRBJ1-1; D is ambiguous. The CDR3 runs 15 residues. Trimming took 7 bases from V and 1 from J, leaving 16 bases between them. Germline V lookup: CDR1 SGHNT, CDR2 YENEEA. CDR3 sequence reads: CASNPGGFGNTEAFF. The CDR3 DNA reads TGTGCCAGCAACCCAGGAGGTTTCGGGAACACTGAAGCTTTCTTT.

This clonotype was seen only a few times. A read error may explain this, as a much larger clone is one base away. This chain connects TRBV29-1 to TRBJ2-3, with D possibly being TRBD1 (6 bases). CDR1 is SQVTM and CDR2 is ANQGSEA in the germline V gene. CDR3 length: 14 amino acids. Trimming stripped 7 bases from V and 1 base from J, with 15 bases between. CDR3: CSATGRVGTDTQYF. The DNA of the CDR3 is TGCAGCGCCACAGGGCGAGTGGGCACAGATACGCAGTATTTT.

The rearrangement uses TRBV5-1 and TRBJ1-3, with D perhaps TRBD1 (6 bases). The CDR3 covers 13 residues. Between the trimmed V and J ends, which lost 0 bases and 8 bases, there was a span of 9 bases. Germline V gene lookup returns CDR1 SGHRS and CDR2 YFSETQ. CDR3 coding DNA: TGCGCCAGCAGCTTGGAGGGACATGACACCATATATTTT. Translated, it gives CASSLEGHDTIYF.

This clonotype was counted ten times or more. The chain combines TRBV6-5 with TRBJ1-1, with 8 bases fitting TRBD1. The CDR3 loop spans 13 amino acids. Germline CDR1 and CDR2: MNHEY and SVGAGI. V lost 4 bases, J lost 4 bases, and 2 bases stayed unmatched. The CDR3 sequence: CASSSTGVTEAFF. In DNA form, the CDR3 reads TGTGCCAGCAGTTCGACAGGGGTCACTGAAGCTTTCTTT.

This clonotype was recorded at least ten times. The rearrangement joins TRBV7-6 to TRBJ2-2, with 7 bases matching TRBD1. There are 17 residues in the CDR3. Looked up from germline, CDR1 is SGHVS and CDR2 is FNYEAQ. V lost 2 bases, J lost 0 bases, and 6 bases stayed unmatched. CDR3 in amino acids: CASSLRTGWPNTGELFF. The CDR3 nucleotides are TGTGCCAGCAGCTTACGGACAGGCTGGCCGAACACCGGGGAGCTGTTTTTT.

This clonotype was recorded at least ten times. This rearrangement joins TRBV9 to TRBJ1-1; TRBD1 matches at 10 bases. The CDR3 loop spans 14 amino acids. Trimming cost V 3 bases and J 3 bases; bases outside gene matches: 2. Per germline, CDR1 SGDLS and CDR2 YYNGEE. Written as DNA, the CDR3 is TGTGCCAGCAGCGCGGGACAGGGGCACACTGAAGCTTTCTTT. Protein sequence: CASSAGQGHTEAFF.

This clonotype was found many times. The rearrangement uses TRBV28 and TRBJ2-5; no clear D gene. CDR3 size: 16 residues. Germline CDR1 is MDHEN and CDR2 is SYDVKM. Between the trimmed V and J ends, which lost 5 bases and 7 bases, there was a span of 23 bases. The CDR3 DNA reads as TGTGCCAGCAGTCCCAACGAAGGGCTAGAGTTGGGGACCCAGTACTTC. The encoded protein is CASSPNEGLELGTQYF.

At least ten counts were recorded for this clonotype. This chain joins TRBV5-1 and TRBJ2-1; 9 positions agree with TRBD2. This CDR3 contains 15 residues. Germline lookup yields CDR1 SGHRS and CDR2 YFSETQ. With 0 bases clipped from V and 9 bases from J, the junction kept 7 bases outside the gene matches. As DNA, the CDR3 is TGCGCCAGCAGCTTGGCCGCGGGGGGGCTTGGTGAGCAGTTCTTC. It codes for CASSLAAGGLGEQFF.

This clonotype was counted ten times or more. This chain joins TRBV10-3 and TRBJ2-1; 14 positions agree with TRBD2. V was clipped by 1 base and J by 8 bases; unmatched bases: 4. CDR3 length equals 16 residues. Germline V CDR1 and CDR2: ENHRY, SYGVKD. The CDR3 nucleotides are TGTGCCATCAGTGAGTTTGGGACTAGCGGGGGCTATGAGCAGTTCTTC. Its translation is CAISEFGTSGGYEQFF.

This clonotype was counted ten times or more. This chain links TRBV20-1 with TRBJ1-1; D is unclear. The CDR3 covers 13 residues. The V end was cut by 2 bases, the J end by 1 base, with 8 bases between. Germline assignment: CDR1 DFQATT and CDR2 SNEGSKA (reference sequence). CDR3 DNA: TGCAGTGCTAGAACAGCTTCGAACACTGAAGCTTTCTTT. Translating gives CSARTASNTEAFF.

This clonotype was counted many times. This chain joins TRBV6-5 and TRBJ2-1; D may be TRBD1 or TRBD2 (5 bases each). Germline CDR1 reads MNHEY; CDR2 reads SVGAGI. V was shortened by 7 bases and J by 15 bases, with 22 bases between the two germline ends. The CDR3 sequence is 13 residues long. CDR3 DNA sequence: TGTGCCAGCACCCCAAGGGACGCCCAGACGTTGTTCTTC. Protein product: CASTPRDAQTLFF.

This clonotype was counted many times. The V call is TRBV20-1, the J call TRBJ2-3; 11 nucleotides agree with TRBD2. Trimming at V came to 5 bases and at J to 6 bases, leaving 7 bases not matched to a gene. Germline CDR1 is DFQATT and CDR2 is SNEGSKA (reference sequence). The length of the CDR3 is 14 residues. CDR3 residues: CSARSGGAGDTQYF. The CDR3 coding sequence is TGCAGTGCTCGTAGCGGGGGGGCCGGGGATACGCAGTATTTT.

This clonotype has ten or more counts. This chain connects TRBV10-3 to TRBJ1-2, with D possibly being TRBD1 (6 bases). The CDR3 loop spans 15 amino acids. The V end was cut by 6 bases, the J end by 0 bases, with 14 bases between. CDR1 is ENHRY and CDR2 is SYGVKD in the germline V gene. As DNA, the CDR3 is TGTGCCATCAGGGCCTCGGGGGCCCCTAACTATGGCTACACCTTC. This translates into CAIRASGAPNYGYTF.

This clonotype was seen only a few times. The CDR3 DNA reads TGTGCCAGCTCCAGGTTAGACGTCGTGAACACTGAAGCTTTCTTT. Protein sequence: CASSRLDVVNTEAFF. The gene calls are TRBV18 and TRBJ1-1, with D unclear. This CDR3 contains 15 residues. The V gene's germline CDR1 is KGHSH and CDR2 LQKENI. The V gene lost 6 bases and the J gene lost 0 bases, with 14 bases spanning the gap.